This note documents a single T cell receptor (beta chain) sequence. The table lists this clone with a count of one. Its antigen remains unidentified. The record has no base qualities; no much larger clone is one base away. Counted from cysteine to phenylalanine, this CDR3 has 15 amino acids. Only CDR3 DNA is held: 45 bases, read in frame from base 1. The V end gives up 1 base and the J end 2 bases, leaving 1 base in the junction not matched to a gene. Reading the germline V gene gives CDR1 LGHNA and CDR2 YNFKEQ. Libraries came from the immunoSEQ multiplex PCR assay. For the multiplex PCR, a mixture combining 60 forward primers for TCR Vbeta segments and 13 reverse primers for TCR Jbeta segments was used. A multiplex PCR assay on genomic DNA amplified the CDR3 region of rearranged TCR beta genes. The amplified TCR beta libraries were sequenced on the Illumina HiSeq System as 87-base-pair reads. The paper's data handling went like this. A later analysis tallied approximately 87 million unique TCR beta chains across the approximately 670 repertoires, and about 10 million of those chains were shared by two or more donors. A nearest-neighbor algorithm error-corrected the raw reads and collapsed the reads into unique sequences, merging closely related sequences to remove PCR and sequencing errors. V, D and J gene segments were assigned by aligning CDR3 sequences to IMGT reference sequences. Each retained sequence needed at least a six-nucleotide match to both a V gene segment and a J gene segment. A rearrangement counted as productive if the CDR3 had no stop codons and remained in frame with V and J, and every other rearrangement counted as non-productive. Following IMGT convention, CDR3 was defined as the stretch from the second conserved V-encoded cysteine to the conserved J-encoded phenylalanine. The earlier analysis of about 530 of the donors excluded any sequence lacking an unambiguous match to a single V gene segment. In an earlier analysis of several hundred of the donors, V segments were called functional above 56.7% productive rearrangements and were called segregating when the between-donor standard deviation exceeded 5%. A statistical classification framework was developed to diagnose cytomegalovirus status using the catalog of TCR beta chain sequences. In a later analysis, TCR nucleotide sequences were compared against IMGT/GENE-DB human TR gene sequences so that V and J genes could be assigned. Using the TCRdist pipeline, a later analysis assigned CDR3 sequences along with most-parsimonious VDJ recombination scenarios. A later analysis defined each TCR beta chain by its CDR3 amino acid sequence plus V-gene family, and excluded reads lacking a unique V-gene family. To address suspected cross-contamination and a sequencing artifact, a later analysis removed under 600 highly shared, low-generation-probability nucleotide sequences. For each public chain, a later analysis derived a clonal expansion index from normalized ranks of inferred template counts within each repertoire. Generation probabilities in a later analysis came from a VDJ recombination model fitted to out-of-frame rearrangements, and those results were checked against IGoR. Hypergeometric tests were used in a later analysis to score TCR-TCR, TCR-HLA and TCR-CMV co-occurrence, with a repertoire-size bias correction applied to the TCR pairs. False discovery rates were estimated in a later analysis by permuting HLA or CMV assignments 20 times. In a later analysis, co-occurring TCRs were grouped using DBSCAN, and TCRdist sequence similarity was added for clustering within HLA-allele-positive subsets. For co-occurrence clustering, repertoires with fewer than 30,000 or more than 120,000 public chains were excluded, along with 5 or 6 repertoires with anomalous nucleotide sharing. TCRdb provides this immuneACCESS table in a form limited to in-frame rearrangements. Some clones are lacking; in checked studies, under half of them reflect an unresolved V gene, and why the rest are absent is not known. That table is the source of V, J and clone size, and D and trimming were worked out from the DNA. In all, the sample holds approximately 190,000 clones, and roughly four fifths of those were seen once. Of the sample, about 0.84% is held by the ten largest clones.

These data originate in a study of cytomegalovirus exposure and HLA in healthy donors (dated by TCRdb to about 2017). Study-level background: In an earlier analysis of 450 to 750 of the donors, approximately 260 Gb of sequence data and some 100 million unique TCR beta sequences from about 190 million T cells were reported. Approximately 310 gigabases of sequencing data and 80 million or so unique TCR sequences were included in an early release covering roughly 600 HLA-typed donors. Among the roughly 400 genotyped donors, approximately 76% belonged to the genetic ancestry cluster associated with self-reported Caucasian donors. The study aimed to test whether signatures of past pathogen exposure could be identified by cataloging public T cell receptors. Using immunosequencing, the study profiled T cell repertoires from 666 subjects and related those repertoires to cytomegalovirus serostatus. A separate validation cohort of some 130 different subjects was used in addition to the approximately 610-subject first cohort. High-throughput TCR immunosequencing, statistical association of individual TCRs with disease status, and machine learning were combined to predict cytomegalovirus infection status. To study patterns of TCR occurrence, a later analysis re-analyzed previously published TCR beta repertoires from 600 to 750 donors and added high-resolution HLA genotyping. In the later analysis, no new phenotypic data were used to find candidate immune exposures; instead, reliance was placed on TCR beta sequences and their occurrence across donors. To decide whether each TCR beta V gene segment behaved as functional or pseudogenic, an earlier analysis of some 580 of the donors relied on high-throughput TCR beta sequencing. Donor age, sex, ethnicity and CMV serostatus were collected together with the repertoire data. A later genetic analysis took genome-wide SNP genotypes for about 55% of the roughly 670 donors and used that subset as a discovery cohort. All discovery cohort repertoires had been generated on a single sequencing platform. HLA typing covered class I and class II loci at four-digit resolution. Typing coverage varied by locus: roughly 629-640 donors for A, B, C, DRB1 and DQB1; approximately 560 for DQA1; some 610 for DPA1; under 490 for DPB1. Four to six DR-DQ haplotypes were handled as single units for association and clustering, since linkage in the cohort was strong. Among about 400 genotyped donors of the cohort, an average of about 220,000 unique TCR beta nucleotide sequences was sequenced per donor, of which 15% to 20% were non-productive. Here is what the overall study found, with its caveats: In an earlier analysis of fewer than 700 of the donors, most TCR beta V segments appeared in productive rearrangements about 90% or about 30% of the time, broadly matching IMGT annotations. The presence/absence analyses assumed that sequencing depth was roughly uniform across donors, and that assumption may not be true. According to a later genetic analysis, donors in an Asian-associated ancestry cluster had fewer N-insertions in productive TCRs than the roughly 700-donor mean. Some IMGT-functional V segments, including TRBV6-2 and TRBV6-3, could not be distinguished by the 87-base-pair reads and were therefore excluded. In a later analysis, 15,000 to 20,000 TCR beta sequences were associated with specific HLA alleles at a false discovery rate of 0.05. Immune exposure information for the cohort was limited to CMV serostatus. When HLA alleles, especially DR and DQ, strongly co-occurred, attributing TCR associations to individual alleles was difficult. Most CMV-associated TCR beta chains appeared to be HLA-restricted in a later analysis, and the HLA associations seemed to be driven largely by CMV exposure. In a later analysis, HLA-associated TCR beta chains were found to be more clonally expanded and to have lower generation probabilities than equally common non-associated chains. V-gene and J-gene trimming of TCR beta chains was associated with a missense DCLRE1C variant in a later genetic analysis, and the association was replicated in an independent cohort. A total of 150 to 200 TCR beta chains were listed by the study as associated with cytomegalovirus. Linkage disequilibrium might explain the correlated functional status among segregating V segments, but an unknown experimental factor could not be ruled out. The cohort was sequenced for TCR beta chains only, and without alpha or paired-chain data the features that could be detected were limited. A further reported finding was that TCR beta sequences accurately predicted the HLA-A and HLA-B alleles for most subjects in the first cohort. In both the original and validation cohorts, the classifier was reported to diagnose cytomegalovirus status with high specificity and sensitivity. A group of highly shared sequence variants was considered likely to be a technical artifact of the sequencing pipeline. A few of the identified cytomegalovirus-associated TCR beta chains were confirmed in vitro to be specific for cytomegalovirus antigens. Because HLA typing was missing for some donors at each locus, association tests included only the typed subset. In a later analysis, the rate of TCR association differed among HLA loci, with DRB1 alleles having the most associated TCRs and HLA-C alleles having the fewest. Because counts were too low, seventeen rarely observed V segments, including chromosome 9 orphons, were left out of the earlier analysis of some 600 of the donors. According to a later analysis, parvovirus B19, influenza, CMV and Epstein-Barr virus appeared linked to several top co-occurrence clusters. Across donors, most TCR sequences were observed very rarely, whereas some public TCRs were present in many individuals. The authors suggested that the approach could potentially be generalized to other disease states and immunological phenotypes.

The cohort was made up of approximately 700 healthy bone marrow donors. At the time of sampling, every cohort member was nominally healthy, though immune exposures that went unrecorded were likely present. The donor tested CMV seronegative, placing the donor among the 352 seronegative members of the cohort. A peripheral blood sample was provided by each donor, and peripheral blood mononuclear cells were used for TCR beta sequencing. Genomic DNA was extracted from the blood cell samples with the Qiagen DNeasy Blood Extraction Kit. This TCR derives from a woman aged 18 to 35 in good health and CMV-seronegative. The V and J genes are TRBV4-2 and TRBJ2-3; 9 central nucleotides agree with TRBD2. What was sequenced was PBMCs. The DNA reads TGTGCCAGCAGCCAAGGCGGGAGGGTCACAGATACGCAGTATTTT. This is translated as CASSQGGRVTDTQYF.